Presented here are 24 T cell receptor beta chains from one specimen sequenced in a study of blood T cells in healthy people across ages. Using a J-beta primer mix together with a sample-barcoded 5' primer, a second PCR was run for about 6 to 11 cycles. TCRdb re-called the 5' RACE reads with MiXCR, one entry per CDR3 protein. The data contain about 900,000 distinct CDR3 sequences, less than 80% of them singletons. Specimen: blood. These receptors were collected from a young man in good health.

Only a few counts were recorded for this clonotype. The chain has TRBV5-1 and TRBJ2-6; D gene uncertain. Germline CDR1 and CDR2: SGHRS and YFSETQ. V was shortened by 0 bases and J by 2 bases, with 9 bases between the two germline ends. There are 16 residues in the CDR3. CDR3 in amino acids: CASSLGPTTGANVLTF. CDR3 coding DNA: TGCGCCAGCAGCTTGGGGCCGACCACTGGGGCCAACGTCCTGACTTTC.

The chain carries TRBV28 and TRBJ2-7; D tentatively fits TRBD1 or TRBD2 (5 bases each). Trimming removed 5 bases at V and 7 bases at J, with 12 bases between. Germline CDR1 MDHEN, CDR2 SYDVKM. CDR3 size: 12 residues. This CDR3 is CASSGTVLEQYF. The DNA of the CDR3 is TGTGCCAGCAGTGGGACGGTTCTGGAGCAGTACTTC.

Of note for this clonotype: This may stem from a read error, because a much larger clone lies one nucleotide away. The chain's CDR3 is CASSLEGPGADEQYF. CDR3 nucleotides: TGCGCCAGCAGCTTGGAGGGGCCGGGAGCGGACGAGCAGTACTTC. The chain uses TRBV5-1 and TRBJ2-7; maybe TRBD2 (6 bases). Trimming cost V 0 bases and J 5 bases, with 15 bases left between them. Germline V gene data show CDR1 as SGHRS and CDR2 as YFSETQ. The CDR3 runs to 15 residues. The full variable domain, with the rest looked up from reference TRBV5-1 and TRBJ2-7, is KAGVTQTPRYLIKTRGQQVTLSCSPISGHRSVSWYQQTPGQGLQFLFEYFSETQRNKGNFPGRFSGRQFSNSRSEMNVSTLELGDSALYLCASSLEGPGADEQYFGPGTRLTVT.

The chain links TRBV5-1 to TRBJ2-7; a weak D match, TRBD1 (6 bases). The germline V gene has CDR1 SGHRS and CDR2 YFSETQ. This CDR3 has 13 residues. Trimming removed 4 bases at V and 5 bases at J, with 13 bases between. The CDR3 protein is CASSPTGPHEQYF. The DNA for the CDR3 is TGCGCCAGCAGCCCTACAGGGCCCCACGAGCAGTACTTC.

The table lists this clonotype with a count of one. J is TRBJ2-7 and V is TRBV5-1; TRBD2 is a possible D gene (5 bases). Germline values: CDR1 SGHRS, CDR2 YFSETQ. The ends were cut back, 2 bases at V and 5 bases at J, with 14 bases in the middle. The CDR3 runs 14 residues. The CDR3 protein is CASSFLGLADEQYF. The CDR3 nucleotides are TGCGCCAGCAGCTTCCTTGGCCTAGCCGACGAGCAGTACTTC.

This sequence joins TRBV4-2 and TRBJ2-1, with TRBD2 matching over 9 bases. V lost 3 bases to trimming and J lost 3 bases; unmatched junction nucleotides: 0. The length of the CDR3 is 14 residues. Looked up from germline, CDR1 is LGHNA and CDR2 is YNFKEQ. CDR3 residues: CASSQRGGYNEQFF. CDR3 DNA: TGTGCCAGCAGCCAGCGGGGGGGCTACAATGAGCAGTTCTTC.

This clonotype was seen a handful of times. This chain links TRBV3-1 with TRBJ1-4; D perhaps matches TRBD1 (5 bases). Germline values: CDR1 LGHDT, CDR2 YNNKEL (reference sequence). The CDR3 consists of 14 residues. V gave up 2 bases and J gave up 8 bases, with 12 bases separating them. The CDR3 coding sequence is TGTGCCAGCAGCCAAACCAGAGGGGCCGAAAAACTGTTTTTT. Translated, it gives CASSQTRGAEKLFF.

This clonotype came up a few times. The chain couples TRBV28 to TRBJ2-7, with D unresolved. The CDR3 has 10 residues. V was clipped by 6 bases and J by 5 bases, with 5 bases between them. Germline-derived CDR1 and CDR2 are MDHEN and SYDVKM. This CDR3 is CASRDHEQYF. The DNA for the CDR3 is TGTGCCAGCAGGGACCACGAGCAGTACTTC.

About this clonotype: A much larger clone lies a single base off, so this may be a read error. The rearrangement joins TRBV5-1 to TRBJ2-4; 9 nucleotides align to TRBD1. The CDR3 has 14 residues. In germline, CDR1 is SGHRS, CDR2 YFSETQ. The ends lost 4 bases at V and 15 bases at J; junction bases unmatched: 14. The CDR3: CASSADQTGGRVYF. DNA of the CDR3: TGCGCCAGCAGCGCCGACCAGACAGGGGGACGGGTGTACTTC.

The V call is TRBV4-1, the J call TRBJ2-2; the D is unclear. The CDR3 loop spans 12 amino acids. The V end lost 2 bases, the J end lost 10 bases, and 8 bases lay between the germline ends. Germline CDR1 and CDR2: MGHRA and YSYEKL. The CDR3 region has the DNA TGCGCCAGCAGCCAAACTCTTGTGGAGCTGTTTTTT. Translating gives CASSQTLVELFF.

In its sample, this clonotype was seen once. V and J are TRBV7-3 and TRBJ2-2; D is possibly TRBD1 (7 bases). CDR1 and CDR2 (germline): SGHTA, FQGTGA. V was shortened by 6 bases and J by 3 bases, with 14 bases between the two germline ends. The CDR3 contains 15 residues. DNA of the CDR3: TGTGCCAGCAGTGAAGGAGGGGGCGACACCGGGGAGCTGTTTTTT. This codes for CASSEGGGDTGELFF.

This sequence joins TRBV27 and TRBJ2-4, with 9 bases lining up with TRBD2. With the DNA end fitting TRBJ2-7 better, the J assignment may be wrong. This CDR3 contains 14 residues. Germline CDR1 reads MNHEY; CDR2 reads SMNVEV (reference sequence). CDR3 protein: CASTPAGGSYEQYF. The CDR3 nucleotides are TGTGCCAGCACACCAGCGGGGGGATCCTACGAGCAGTACTTC.

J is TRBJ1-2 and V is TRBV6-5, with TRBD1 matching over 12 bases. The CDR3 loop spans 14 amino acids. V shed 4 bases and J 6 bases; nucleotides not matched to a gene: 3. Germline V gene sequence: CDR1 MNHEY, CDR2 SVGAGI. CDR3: CASSWGQGADGYTF. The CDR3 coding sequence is TGTGCCAGCAGTTGGGGACAGGGGGCGGATGGCTACACCTTC.

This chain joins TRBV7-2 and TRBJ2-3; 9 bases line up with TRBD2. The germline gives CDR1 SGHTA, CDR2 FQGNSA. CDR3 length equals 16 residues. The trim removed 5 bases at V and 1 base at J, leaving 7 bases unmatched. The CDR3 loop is CASSRSGGHRTDTQYF. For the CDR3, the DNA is TGTGCCAGCAGCCGTAGCGGGGGCCACCGCACAGATACGCAGTATTTT.

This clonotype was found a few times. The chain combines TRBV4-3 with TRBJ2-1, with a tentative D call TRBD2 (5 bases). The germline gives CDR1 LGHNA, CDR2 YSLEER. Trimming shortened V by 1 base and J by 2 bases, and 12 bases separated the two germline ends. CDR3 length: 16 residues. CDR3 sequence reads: CASSQGSSGTYNEQFF. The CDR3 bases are TGCGCCAGCAGCCAAGGTAGCAGCGGAACCTACAATGAGCAGTTCTTC.

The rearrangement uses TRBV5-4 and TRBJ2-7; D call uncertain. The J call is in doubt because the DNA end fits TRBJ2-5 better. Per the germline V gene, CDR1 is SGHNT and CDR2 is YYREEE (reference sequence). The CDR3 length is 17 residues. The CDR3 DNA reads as TGTGCCAGCAGCCTCAGGACCACATTGGATTTCAAAGCGACCCAGTACTTC. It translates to CASSLRTTLDFKATQYF.

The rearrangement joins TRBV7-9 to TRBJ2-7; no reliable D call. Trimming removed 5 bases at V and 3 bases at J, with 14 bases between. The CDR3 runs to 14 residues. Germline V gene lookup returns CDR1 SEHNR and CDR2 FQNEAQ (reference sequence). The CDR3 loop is CASSQKQKHYEQYF. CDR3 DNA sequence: TGTGCCAGCAGCCAGAAACAGAAGCACTACGAGCAGTACTTC.

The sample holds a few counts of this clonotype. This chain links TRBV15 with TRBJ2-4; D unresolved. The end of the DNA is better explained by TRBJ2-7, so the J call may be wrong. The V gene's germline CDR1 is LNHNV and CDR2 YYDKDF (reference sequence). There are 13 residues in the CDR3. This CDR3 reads CATSRDNQGEQYF. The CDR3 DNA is TGTGCCACCAGCAGAGACAATCAAGGCGAGCAGTACTTC.

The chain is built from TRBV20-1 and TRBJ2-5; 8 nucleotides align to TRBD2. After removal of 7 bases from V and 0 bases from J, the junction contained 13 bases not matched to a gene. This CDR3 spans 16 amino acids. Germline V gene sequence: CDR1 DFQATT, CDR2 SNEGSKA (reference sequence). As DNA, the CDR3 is TGCAGTGGTAGGGCCACTAGCGGAATGTACCAAGAGACCCAGTACTTC. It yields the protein CSGRATSGMYQETQYF.

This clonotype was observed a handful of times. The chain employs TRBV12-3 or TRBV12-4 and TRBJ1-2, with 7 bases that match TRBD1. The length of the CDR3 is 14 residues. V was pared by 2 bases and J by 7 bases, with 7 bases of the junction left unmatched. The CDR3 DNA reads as TGTGCCAGCAGTTTAAGACAGGGAGTCACTGGCTACACCTTC. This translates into CASSLRQGVTGYTF.

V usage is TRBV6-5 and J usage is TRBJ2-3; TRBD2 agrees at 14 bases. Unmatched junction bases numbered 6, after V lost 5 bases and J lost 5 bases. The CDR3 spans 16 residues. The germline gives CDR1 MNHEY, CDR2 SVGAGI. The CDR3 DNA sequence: TGTGCCAGCAGTCCGCGACTAGCGGGGGGGGGAGATACGCAGTATTTT. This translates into CASSPRLAGGGDTQYF.

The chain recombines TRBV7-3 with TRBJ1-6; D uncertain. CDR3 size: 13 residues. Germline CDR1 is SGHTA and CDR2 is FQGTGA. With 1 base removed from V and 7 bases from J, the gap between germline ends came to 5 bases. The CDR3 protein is CASSLIRNSPLHF. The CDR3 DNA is TGTGCCAGCAGCTTAATCCGGAATTCACCCCTCCACTTT.

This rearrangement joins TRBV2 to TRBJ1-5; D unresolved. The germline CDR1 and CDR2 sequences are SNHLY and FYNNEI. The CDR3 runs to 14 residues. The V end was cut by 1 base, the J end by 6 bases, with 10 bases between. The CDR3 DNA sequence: TGTGCCAGCAGTGAAGTTAGGGCGGGTCAGCCCCAGCATTTT. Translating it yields CASSEVRAGQPQHF.

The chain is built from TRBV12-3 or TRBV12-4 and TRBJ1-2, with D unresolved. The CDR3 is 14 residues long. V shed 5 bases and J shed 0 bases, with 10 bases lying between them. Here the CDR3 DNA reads TGTGCCAGCAGTCCCGCGGGATCTAACTATGGCTACACCTTC. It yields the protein CASSPAGSNYGYTF.